The 9 T cell receptor beta chains below were found in one sample sequenced in a study of blood T cell repertoires in COVID-19. Only in-frame clones appear in the TCRdb table, and some are missing; sequencing was by immunoSEQ multiplex PCR. This table holds 150,000 to 200,000 clones, roughly four fifths found once. Sequencing input: peripheral blood. The receptors shown here come from a woman aged 70 to 79 with COVID-19, enrolled during active disease.

The chain links TRBV18 to TRBJ2-1; D is uncertain. CDR1 is KGHSH, CDR2 LQKENI, per germline. V was cut by 0 bases and J by 9 bases, with 9 bases left in between. The CDR3 runs to 13 residues. CDR3 coding DNA: TGTGCCAGCTCACCACCCGAGAGAATTGAGCAGTTCTTC. It translates to CASSPPERIEQFF.

This rearrangement joins TRBV6-5 to TRBJ1-1, with 9 bases matching TRBD1. V shed 2 bases, J shed 5 bases, and the junction held 6 bases outside the gene matches. The CDR3 is made up of 15 amino acids. Germline V gene sequence: CDR1 MNHEY, CDR2 SVGAGI. The CDR3, as DNA: TGTGCCAGCAGTTACACCGGGACAGGGTTAACTGAAGCTTTCTTT. Amino acid sequence: CASSYTGTGLTEAFF.

The chain links TRBV5-1 to TRBJ2-7; 8 nucleotides match TRBD2. V shed 0 bases and J 1 base; nucleotides not matched to a gene: 3. CDR3 size: 15 residues. Germline values: CDR1 SGHRS, CDR2 YFSETQ. CDR3 loop: CASSLVSGTSYEQYF. CDR3 coding DNA: TGCGCCAGCAGCTTGGTTAGCGGGACTTCCTACGAGCAGTACTTC.

The rearrangement joins TRBV5-1 to TRBJ2-5, with 7 bases fitting TRBD1. The CDR3 sequence is 14 residues long. From germline, CDR1 is SGHRS and CDR2 YFSETQ. The ends lost 4 bases at V and 5 bases at J; junction bases unmatched: 8. The CDR3 protein is CASSPTTGEETQYF. The CDR3 DNA follows: TGCGCCAGCAGCCCAACTACAGGGGAGGAGACCCAGTACTTC.

Regarding this clone: At the DNA level, this CDR3 is encoded by other sequences in the same sample as well. V gene TRBV27 combines with J gene TRBJ2-7; 11 bases are shared with TRBD2. Germline loops: CDR1 MNHEY, CDR2 SMNVEV (reference sequence). This CDR3 has 15 residues. V was pared by 5 bases and J by 2 bases, with 5 bases of the junction left unmatched. CDR3 nucleotide sequence: TGTGCCAGCAGTCCGCGACTAGCGGGGCCCTACGAGCAGTACTTC. Translated: CASSPRLAGPYEQYF.

V usage is TRBV3-1 (or the pseudogene TRBV3-2) and J usage is TRBJ2-1; D unclear. V was pared by 1 base and J by 6 bases, with 7 bases between. Germline CDR1 is LGHDT and CDR2 is YNNKEL (reference sequence). The length of the CDR3 is 13 residues. CDR3: CASSQVSGNEQFF. The CDR3 bases are TGTGCCAGCAGCCAAGTGAGTGGCAATGAGCAGTTCTTC.

This chain's CDR3 is CASSLRRAPYNEQFF. The CDR3 coding sequence is TGTGCCAGCAGCTTACGGCGGGCGCCTTACAATGAGCAGTTCTTC. V is TRBV7-2 and J is TRBJ2-1; D might be TRBD2 (5 bases). The V end was cut by 2 bases, the J end by 4 bases, with 12 bases between. There are 15 residues in the CDR3. The germline CDR1 and CDR2 sequences are SGHTA and FQGNSA.

This rearrangement joins TRBV28 to TRBJ1-5, with no clear D. Germline V gene sequence: CDR1 MDHEN, CDR2 SYDVKM. The length of the CDR3 is 12 residues. The V and J ends lost 5 bases and 3 bases respectively, with 5 bases between them. CDR3: CASSPNNQPQHF. The DNA for the CDR3 is TGTGCCAGCAGTCCAAACAATCAGCCCCAGCATTTT.

The chain uses TRBV11-2 and TRBJ2-5; a possible D gene is TRBD2 (7 bases). Per germline, CDR1 SGHAT and CDR2 FQNNGV. Trimming stripped 8 bases from V and 5 bases from J, with 15 bases between. The CDR3 loop spans 13 amino acids. The CDR3 protein is CASQIGGGETQYF. The DNA of the CDR3 is TGTGCCAGCCAAATCGGCGGGGGCGAGACCCAGTACTTC.